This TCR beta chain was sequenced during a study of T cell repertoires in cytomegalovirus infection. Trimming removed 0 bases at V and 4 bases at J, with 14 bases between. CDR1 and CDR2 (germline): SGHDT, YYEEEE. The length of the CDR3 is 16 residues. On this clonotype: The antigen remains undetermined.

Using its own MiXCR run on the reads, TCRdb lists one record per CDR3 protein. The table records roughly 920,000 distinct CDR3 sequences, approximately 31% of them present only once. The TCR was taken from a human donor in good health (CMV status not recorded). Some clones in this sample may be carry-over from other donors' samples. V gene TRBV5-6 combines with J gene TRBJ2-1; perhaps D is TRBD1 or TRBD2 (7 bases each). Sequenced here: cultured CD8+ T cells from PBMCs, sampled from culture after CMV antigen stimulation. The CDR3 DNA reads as TGTGCCAGCAGCTTGGGGGAGGGGGCGCGGTACAATGAGCAGTTCTTC. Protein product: CASSLGEGARYNEQFF.